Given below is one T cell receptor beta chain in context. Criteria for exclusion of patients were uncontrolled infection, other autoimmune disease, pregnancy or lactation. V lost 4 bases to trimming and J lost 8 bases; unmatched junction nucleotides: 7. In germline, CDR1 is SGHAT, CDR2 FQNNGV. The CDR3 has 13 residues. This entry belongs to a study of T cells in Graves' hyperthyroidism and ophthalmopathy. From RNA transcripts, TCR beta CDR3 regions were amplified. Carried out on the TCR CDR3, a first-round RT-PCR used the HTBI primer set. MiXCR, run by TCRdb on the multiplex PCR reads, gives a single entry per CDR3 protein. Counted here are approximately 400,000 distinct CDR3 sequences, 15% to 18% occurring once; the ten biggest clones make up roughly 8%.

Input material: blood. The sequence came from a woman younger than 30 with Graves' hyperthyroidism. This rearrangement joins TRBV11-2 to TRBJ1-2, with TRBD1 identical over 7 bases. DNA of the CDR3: TGTGCCAGCAGCTCAGGGGGGGTGGGCGGCTACACCTTC. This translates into CASSSGGVGGYTF.